The 17 T cell receptor beta chains in this list originate from one sample, sequenced in a study of blood T cell repertoires in COVID-19. The data were produced by immunoSEQ multiplex PCR, yet TCRdb's version contains in-frame clones alone and is incomplete. This table has approximately 140,000 clones, around 81% appearing once. Specimen: peripheral blood. Receptors were obtained from a man in his sixties with active or convalescent COVID-19.

This rearrangement joins TRBV9 to TRBJ2-1, with D perhaps matching TRBD1 (6 bases). Between the trimmed V and J ends, which lost 3 bases and 2 bases, there was a span of 12 bases. CDR1 and CDR2 (germline): SGDLS, YYNGEE. The CDR3 length is 15 residues. CDR3 protein: CASSEGGVTYNEQFF. DNA for the CDR3: TGTGCCAGCAGCGAAGGGGGAGTCACCTACAATGAGCAGTTCTTC.

This chain links TRBV5-1 with TRBJ2-5, with 7 bases matching TRBD2. Per germline, CDR1 SGHRS and CDR2 YFSETQ. The CDR3 extends over 14 amino acids. Losses at the gene ends were 4 bases for V and 3 bases for J; bases not matched to a gene: 6. In nucleotides, the CDR3 is TGCGCCAGCAGCCCCCTAGCGGCTGAAGAGACCCAGTACTTC. It encodes CASSPLAAEETQYF.

V usage is TRBV7-2 and J usage is TRBJ1-1, with D perhaps matching TRBD1 (6 bases). Deletions cut 7 bases from V and 0 bases from J, with 12 bases between. The CDR3 contains 14 residues. CDR1 and CDR2 (germline): SGHTA, FQGNSA. The CDR3 here is CASIPQGMNTEAFF. The DNA of the CDR3 is TGTGCCAGCATTCCTCAGGGGATGAACACTGAAGCTTTCTTT.

This rearrangement joins TRBV7-2 to TRBJ1-3; 7 bases fit TRBD1. J gave up 4 bases and V 5 bases, and 11 bases lay outside the gene matches. In germline, CDR1 is SGHTA, CDR2 FQGNSA. The CDR3 runs to 16 residues. The CDR3 sequence: CASSPQGSPAGNTIYF. DNA of the CDR3: TGTGCCAGCAGCCCACAGGGGTCTCCGGCGGGAAACACCATATATTTT.

The chain is built from TRBV29-1 and TRBJ1-5; D remains unclear. The CDR3 is made up of 15 amino acids. V lost 6 bases to trimming and J lost 7 bases, with 22 bases between them. CDR1 is SQVTM, CDR2 ANQGSEA, per germline. The CDR3 DNA follows: TGCAGCGTAGCCGGGAGCTCGGAAATAGGACAGCCCCAGCATTTT. Translating gives CSVAGSSEIGQPQHF.

The chain couples TRBV12-3 or TRBV12-4 to TRBJ1-2, with D possibly TRBD1 on 6 matching bases. CDR3 size: 13 residues. The V gene lost 5 bases and the J gene lost 5 bases, with 12 bases spanning the gap. CDR3 in amino acids: CASSKQGLYGYTF. CDR3 bases: TGTGCCAGCAGTAAACAGGGTCTTTATGGCTACACCTTC.

J is TRBJ1-1 and V is TRBV29-1; weak D call: TRBD1 (6 bases). Germline V lookup: CDR1 SQVTM, CDR2 ANQGSEA. Trimming took off 0 bases at V and 11 bases at J, with 16 bases between the two ends. The CDR3 sequence is 13 residues long. The CDR3: CSVEDGTRGNAFF. Here the CDR3 DNA reads TGCAGCGTTGAAGATGGGACCAGGGGTAACGCTTTCTTT.

The V and J genes are TRBV5-4 and TRBJ2-5; D is possibly TRBD1 (6 bases). The ends were cut back, 5 bases at V and 1 base at J, with 9 bases in the middle. The CDR3 is made up of 13 amino acids. CDR1 is SGHNT and CDR2 is YYREEE in the germline V gene (reference sequence). The CDR3 loop is CASREDSQETQYF. The CDR3, as DNA: TGTGCCAGCAGGGAGGACAGCCAAGAGACCCAGTACTTC.

V and J are TRBV6-2 or TRBV6-3 and TRBJ2-7, with D perhaps matching TRBD2 (6 bases). Germline V CDR1 and CDR2: MNHEY, SVGEGT. V was trimmed by 2 bases and J by 2 bases, leaving 13 bases between them. The CDR3 covers 15 residues. DNA of the CDR3: TGTGCCAGCAGTTACGGGGCGGGACTCGCCTACGAGCAGTACTTC. Encoded protein: CASSYGAGLAYEQYF.

The gene calls are TRBV2 and TRBJ1-6; 7 bases are shared with TRBD1. Germline assignment: CDR1 SNHLY and CDR2 FYNNEI. Germline trimming cut 6 bases from V and 1 base from J; bases unmatched to any gene: 6. This CDR3 has 16 amino acids. CDR3 coding DNA: TGTGCCAGCAGAGAGGGGGCCGGGTCCTATAATTCACCCCTCCACTTT. Translation: CASREGAGSYNSPLHF.

This chain joins TRBV18 and TRBJ2-5, with 11 bases fitting TRBD2. The germline CDR1 and CDR2 sequences are KGHSH and LQKENI. The CDR3 totals 17 residues. V dropped 0 bases and J dropped 4; count of bases not matched to a gene: 7. In nucleotides, the CDR3 is TGTGCCAGCTCACCACCGTTAGCGGGAGGGCCAAGAGAGACCCAGTACTTC. It encodes CASSPPLAGGPRETQYF.

The rearrangement joins TRBV2 to TRBJ1-1; 7 bases are a match to TRBD1. J lost 4 bases, V lost 6 bases, and 11 bases had no gene match. The CDR3 length is 15 residues. From germline, CDR1 is SNHLY and CDR2 FYNNEI. The CDR3 loop is CASREQRQGSTEAFF. CDR3 DNA: TGTGCCAGCAGAGAACAGAGACAGGGAAGCACTGAAGCTTTCTTT.

The genes are TRBV5-1 and TRBJ2-7, with 11 bases matching TRBD2. The CDR3 is 16 amino acids. V shed 0 bases, J shed 0 bases, and the junction held 2 bases outside the gene matches. Germline lookup yields CDR1 SGHRS and CDR2 YFSETQ. CDR3 in amino acids: CASSLVGTSGSYEQYF. As DNA, the CDR3 is TGCGCCAGCAGCTTGGTTGGGACTAGCGGCTCCTACGAGCAGTACTTC. The variable domain in full, with the rest retrieved from reference TRBV5-1 and TRBJ2-7, is KAGVTQTPRYLIKTRGQQVTLSCSPISGHRSVSWYQQTPGQGLQFLFEYFSETQRNKGNFPGRFSGRQFSNSRSEMNVSTLELGDSALYLCASSLVGTSGSYEQYFGPGTRLTVT.

This chain joins TRBV12-3 or TRBV12-4 and TRBJ1-5; D not certain. The CDR3 spans 12 residues. V lost 8 bases, J lost 4 bases, and 9 bases lay in between. In nucleotides, the CDR3 is TGTGCCAGCGATAGCAATAATCAGCCCCAGCATTTT. It encodes CASDSNNQPQHF.

This chain uses TRBV28 with TRBJ1-4; 11 nucleotides match TRBD1. V lost 2 bases, J lost 8 bases, and 4 bases stayed unmatched. The CDR3 loop spans 15 amino acids. Germline-derived CDR1 and CDR2 are MDHEN and SYDVKM. CDR3 coding DNA: TGTGCCAGCAGTTTACAGGGACAGGGGGGAGAAAAACTGTTTTTT. Encoded protein: CASSLQGQGGEKLFF.

V is TRBV6-5 and J is TRBJ1-6; TRBD1 is a possible D gene (6 bases). V gave up 5 bases and J gave up 5 bases, with 10 bases separating them. Germline assignment: CDR1 MNHEY and CDR2 SVGAGI. This CDR3 contains 14 residues. Here the CDR3 reads CASSTGHHNSPLHF. In DNA form, the CDR3 reads TGTGCCAGCAGTACAGGGCATCATAATTCACCCCTCCACTTT.

This chain connects TRBV5-1 to TRBJ2-7, with 10 bases fitting TRBD2. Germline V lookup: CDR1 SGHRS, CDR2 YFSETQ. The CDR3 consists of 14 residues. The J segment lost 10 bases and the V segment lost 1 base, leaving 8 bases of the junction unmatched. CDR3 residues: CASSLPASGSYQYF. The CDR3, as DNA: TGCGCCAGCAGCTTGCCGGCTAGCGGGAGTTACCAGTACTTC. Combining the CDR3 with reference TRBV5-1 and TRBJ2-7 gives the whole variable domain KAGVTQTPRYLIKTRGQQVTLSCSPISGHRSVSWYQQTPGQGLQFLFEYFSETQRNKGNFPGRFSGRQFSNSRSEMNVSTLELGDSALYLCASSLPASGSYQYFGPGTRLTVT.